These 6 T cell receptor beta chains were sequenced from one sample in a study of blood T cell repertoires in COVID-19. Method: immunoSEQ multiplex PCR; TCRdb's copy keeps in-frame clones and lacks some. The table lists about 440,000 clones, around 90% of them singletons. The sequencing input was PBMCs or T cells enriched from blood (not recorded which). These receptors all come from a man aged 18 to 35 who had recovered from COVID-19.

V gene TRBV29-1 combines with J gene TRBJ2-3; D is possibly TRBD2 (5 bases). Germline V lookup: CDR1 SQVTM, CDR2 ANQGSEA. The CDR3 length is 18 residues. V shed 7 bases and J shed 0 bases, with 26 bases lying between them. CDR3 amino acids: CSATPLARRSTSTDTQYF. The CDR3 bases are TGCAGCGCCACACCCCTAGCACGCCGAAGTACTAGCACAGATACGCAGTATTTT.

This sequence joins TRBV10-3 and TRBJ1-2; TRBD1 matches at 9 bases. The CDR3 runs 13 residues. Trimming cost V 7 bases and J 11 bases; bases outside gene matches: 11. CDR1 and CDR2 from the germline V gene are ENHRY and SYGVKD. In nucleotides, the CDR3 is TGTGCCATCACACCTACAGGGGGCGCCGGGTACACCTTC. Translated, it gives CAITPTGGAGYTF.

This rearrangement joins TRBV2 to TRBJ1-6; TRBD1 aligns across 7 bases. V gave up 4 bases and J gave up 12 bases; unmatched junction bases: 18. Germline V lookup: CDR1 SNHLY, CDR2 FYNNEI. CDR3 length equals 17 residues. The CDR3 coding sequence is TGTGCCAGCAGTGCGATCTCCGGGACAGCGATTCTTGTACCCCTCCACTTT. Amino acids: CASSAISGTAILVPLHF.

This sequence joins TRBV6-5 and TRBJ1-5; possibly TRBD1 for D (5 bases). V lost 7 bases and J 0 bases, leaving 10 bases between the germline ends. The CDR3 runs to 14 residues. Germline loops: CDR1 MNHEY, CDR2 SVGAGI. CDR3 residues: CASMAGYSNQPQHF. As DNA, the CDR3 is TGTGCCAGCATGGCAGGGTATAGCAATCAGCCCCAGCATTTT.

The table lists this clone with a few counts. This chain links TRBV2 with TRBJ2-2; D is unresolved. The CDR3 contains 14 residues. CDR1 and CDR2 from the germline V gene are SNHLY and FYNNEI. V lost 8 bases and J lost 0, with 10 bases in between. As DNA, the CDR3 is TGTGCCAGCCAAACAGAATCGAACACCGGGGAGCTGTTTTTT. Translation: CASQTESNTGELFF.

V gene TRBV7-2 combines with J gene TRBJ1-6; 10 bases map to TRBD1. Germline V gives CDR1 SGHTA, CDR2 FQGNSA. This CDR3 is 16 amino acids long. V was pared by 4 bases and J by 4 bases, with 4 bases of the junction left unmatched. CDR3 protein: CASSSGTGAYNSPLHF. CDR3 coding DNA: TGTGCCAGCAGCTCCGGGACAGGGGCGTATAATTCACCCCTCCACTTT. The variable domain in full, with the rest retrieved from reference TRBV7-2 and TRBJ1-6, is GAGVSQSPSNKVTEKGKDVELRCDPISGHTALYWYRQSLGQGLEFLIYFQGNSAPDKSGLPSDRFSAERTGGSVSTLTIQRTQQEDSAVYLCASSSGTGAYNSPLHFGNGTRLTVT.